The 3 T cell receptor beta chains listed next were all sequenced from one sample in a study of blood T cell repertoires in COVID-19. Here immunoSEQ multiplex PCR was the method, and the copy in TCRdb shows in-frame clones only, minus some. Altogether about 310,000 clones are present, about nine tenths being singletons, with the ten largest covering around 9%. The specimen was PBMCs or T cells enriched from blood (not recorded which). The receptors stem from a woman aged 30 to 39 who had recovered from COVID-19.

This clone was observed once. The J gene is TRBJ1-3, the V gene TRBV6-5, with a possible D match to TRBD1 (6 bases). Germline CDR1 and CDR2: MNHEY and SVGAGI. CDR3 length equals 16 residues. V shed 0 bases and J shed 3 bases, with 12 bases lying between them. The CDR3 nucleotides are TGTGCCAGCAGTTACTCCCCCGGGACAAGTGGAAACACCATATATTTT. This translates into CASSYSPGTSGNTIYF.

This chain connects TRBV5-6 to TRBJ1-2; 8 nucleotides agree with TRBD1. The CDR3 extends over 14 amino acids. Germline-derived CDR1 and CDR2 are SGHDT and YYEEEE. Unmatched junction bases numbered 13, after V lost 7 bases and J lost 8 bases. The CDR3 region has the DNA TGTGCCAGCGACGGGAGACAGGGGTCATCAGGCTACACCTTC. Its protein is CASDGRQGSSGYTF.

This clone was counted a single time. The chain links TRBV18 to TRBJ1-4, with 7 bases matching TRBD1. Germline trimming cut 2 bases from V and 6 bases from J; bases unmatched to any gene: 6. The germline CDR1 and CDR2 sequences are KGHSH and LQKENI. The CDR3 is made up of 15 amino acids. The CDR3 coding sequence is TGTGCCAGCTCACCATGGGACAGTGAGGATGAAAAACTGTTTTTT. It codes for CASSPWDSEDEKLFF. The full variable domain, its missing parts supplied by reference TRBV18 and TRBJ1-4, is NAGVMQNPRHLVRRRGQEARLRCSPMKGHSHVYWYRQLPEEGLKFMVYLQKENIIDESGMPKERFSAEFPKEGPSILRIQQVVRGDSAAYFCASSPWDSEDEKLFFGSGTQLSVL.